A selection of T cell receptor beta chains follows, all from one sample in a study of blood T cells in healthy people across ages. TCRdb re-called the 5' RACE reads with MiXCR, one entry per CDR3 protein. The sample consists of some 1.4 million distinct CDR3 sequences, around two fifths of them appearing once. The source material was blood. These receptors came from a woman aged 18-35 years in good health. The CDR3 runs from the conserved cysteine through the conserved F or W. The order of the fields is V gene, J gene, CDR3 protein.

TRBV7-9	TRBJ1-3	CASSQGESSGNTIYF
TRBV24-1	TRBJ2-1	CATSGRGYNEQFF
TRBV7-2	TRBJ1-2	CASSKGTNYGYTF
TRBV27	TRBJ1-5	CASSFGGANQPQHF
TRBV27	TRBJ2-5	CASSLSWSQETQYF
TRBV20-1	TRBJ1-2	CSAMGGSVYGNTF
TRBV15	TRBJ2-1	CATSRVPPSSGGTYNEQFF
TRBV7-9	TRBJ2-3	CASSLASSGGRARGTDTQYF
TRBV6-2/TRBV6-3	TRBJ2-3	CASDPTLAGPTDTQYF
TRBV6-6	TRBJ2-5	CASSYSAGDGEETQYF
TRBV6-5	TRBJ2-7	CASSKTGGAYEQYF
TRBV6-1	TRBJ1-4	CASTKTKGGSGEKLFF
TRBV20-1	NA	CSARDRRGEQYF
TRBV28	TRBJ2-7	CASSPSGGVYYEQYF
TRBV7-6	NA	CASSLATMVEQYF
TRBV20-1	TRBJ2-3	CSARAQKGSTQYF
TRBV5-1	TRBJ2-3	CASSPGTSGGGTDTQYF
TRBV29-1	TRBJ1-1	CSVERAEAFF
TRBV4-1	TRBJ2-1	CASSQGRGEPYNKQFF
TRBV29-1	TRBJ2-7	CSVEDEGPYEQYF
TRBV2	NA	CASSEPGSHEQYF
TRBV20-1	TRBJ2-1	CSAPDLSSGGYYNEQFF
TRBV29-1	TRBJ2-7	CSAKQGYEQYF
TRBV6-5	TRBJ2-5	CASSYSASTVHQETQYF
TRBV29-1	TRBJ2-2	CSVEDPSRGLTNTGELFF
TRBV6-6	TRBJ2-7	CASSLGPNHSSYEQYF
TRBV20-1	TRBJ1-1	CSASGNTEAFF
TRBV27	TRBJ1-6	CASSYQGGGNSPLHF
TRBV6-2/TRBV6-3	TRBJ2-3	CASSYVPRTSAGTDTQYF
TRBV4-1	TRBJ2-7	CASSQEGGGYYEQYF
TRBV10-1	TRBJ2-1	CASRENRDRGHDEQFF
TRBV10-3	TRBJ1-1	CAIKAGDDTEAFF
TRBV20-1	TRBJ2-1	CSALRRNEQFF
TRBV4-2	TRBJ2-3	CASSQENLAGGSTDTQYF
TRBV20-1	TRBJ2-7	CSARPEGFYEQYF
TRBV5-1	TRBJ2-1	CASSLEKGAVNEQFF
TRBV12-3/TRBV12-4	TRBJ2-1	CASSFLPGARDEQFF
TRBV20-1	TRBJ2-5	CSATLGTGVETQYF
TRBV5-1	TRBJ2-1	CASSFSPGSGTNNEQFF
TRBV5-6	TRBJ2-7	CASSEDGRDEQYF
TRBV12-3/TRBV12-4	TRBJ2-1	CASSLTAGKNEQFF
TRBV6-6	TRBJ2-2	CASSYGPTMGGKLFF
TRBV6-1	TRBJ2-1	CASSERGEQEVYNEQFF
TRBV6-5	TRBJ1-2	CASSYLESYGYTF
TRBV12-3/TRBV12-4	TRBJ2-5	CASSLGDGETQYF
TRBV6-5	TRBJ2-7	CASSMGQLYEQYF
TRBV4-1	TRBJ2-7	CASSQGLAGNYEQYF
TRBV20-1	TRBJ1-2	CSARDYSLDGYTF
TRBV5-1	TRBJ2-1	CASSLHRTSGKNEQFF
TRBV20-1	TRBJ2-2	CSARRGTNTGELFF
TRBV7-3	TRBJ1-2	CAGSTGQGSFYGYTF
TRBV9	TRBJ2-1	CASSPRLEIAYNEQFF
TRBV6-5	TRBJ2-1	CASSLTSFEQFF
TRBV2	TRBJ1-1	CASRAGANTEAFF
TRBV28	TRBJ2-3	CASCYSAQSTDTQYF
TRBV5-1	TRBJ2-3	CASSLASRSGIGTDTQYF
TRBV10-3	TRBJ1-2	CAIRVDTAVYGYTF
TRBV6-1	TRBJ2-7	CASRGLAGDEQYF
TRBV6-5	TRBJ2-7	CASSYPKTGEQYF
TRBV20-1	TRBJ1-5	CSAGPAGDGNQPQHF